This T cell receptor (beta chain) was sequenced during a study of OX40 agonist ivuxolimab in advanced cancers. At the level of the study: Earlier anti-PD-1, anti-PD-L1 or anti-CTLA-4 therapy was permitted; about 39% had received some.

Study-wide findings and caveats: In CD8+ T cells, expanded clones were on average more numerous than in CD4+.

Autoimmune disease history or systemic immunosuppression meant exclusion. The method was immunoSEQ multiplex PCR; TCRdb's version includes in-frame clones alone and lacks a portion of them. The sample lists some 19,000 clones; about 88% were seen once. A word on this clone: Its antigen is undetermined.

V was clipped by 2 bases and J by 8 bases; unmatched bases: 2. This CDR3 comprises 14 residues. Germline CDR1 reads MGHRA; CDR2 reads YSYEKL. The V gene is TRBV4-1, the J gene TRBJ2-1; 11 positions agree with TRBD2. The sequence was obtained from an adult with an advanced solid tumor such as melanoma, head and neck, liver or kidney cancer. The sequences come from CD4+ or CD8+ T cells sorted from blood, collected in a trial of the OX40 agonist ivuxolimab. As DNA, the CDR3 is TGCGCCAGCAGCCAAACTAGCGGGAGCGATGAGCAGTTCTTC. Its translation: CASSQTSGSDEQFF.